The following is a T cell receptor beta chain sequence with its context. This record comes from a study of blood T cell repertoires in COVID-19. Whole-study context: Both acute and convalescent COVID-19 samples were obtained from the United States, Italy and Spain.

Authors' data handling: Amplified reference gene primers provided the basis for estimating nucleated cell counts. Libraries were prepared by immunoSEQ multiplex PCR; TCRdb keeps only in-frame clonotypes and omits some of them. The V and J calls and clone size were taken over from that table, and D and trimming were inferred from the DNA. The table includes under 60,000 clones, approximately 82% detected once. The TCR originated in a man in his sixties with acute or convalescent COVID-19. Sequencing was performed on peripheral blood.

CDR3 nucleotides: TGTGCCAGCAGCTCCATGAACACCGGGGAGCTGTTTTTT. Protein product: CASSSMNTGELFF. V and J are TRBV11-3 and TRBJ2-2; D remains ambiguous. CDR1 and CDR2 from the germline V gene are SGHNT and YENEEA. Trimming stripped 4 bases from V and 1 base from J, with 4 bases between. The CDR3 spans 13 residues.